This section outlines one TCR beta chain sequence together with its context. Its antigen is not known. Sequencing used immunoSEQ v3. Generated by immunoSEQ multiplex PCR, the TCRdb table keeps only in-frame clones and is missing some. Of tens of thousands of clones in the sample, approximately 57% were seen once. Described time point: pre-treatment sample, taken before nivolumab and TIL therapy. Tumor tissue came from excised metastases, mostly pleural nodules or supraclavicular lymph nodes. This sample is drawn from a study of TIL therapy for anti-PD-1-resistant metastatic lung cancer. Notes on the study in general: Treatment-naive, never-smoker and oncogene-addicted patients were overrepresented in this highly selected cohort.

CDR3 size: 16 residues. Losses at the gene ends were 4 bases for V and 2 bases for J; bases not matched to a gene: 9. The germline gives CDR1 MGHRA, CDR2 YSYEKL. This material consisted of tumor tissue, taken at baseline. The chain joins TRBV4-1 to TRBJ2-3, with 7 bases identical to TRBD1. This TCR came from a woman aged 25-80 years with non-small cell lung cancer. The CDR3 is CASSRLPGQPTDTQYF. The CDR3, as DNA: TGCGCCAGCAGCCGTTTACCGGGACAGCCCACAGATACGCAGTATTTT.